The 24 T cell receptor beta chains below were found in one sample sequenced in a study of T cells in Graves' hyperthyroidism and ophthalmopathy. RNA transcripts were the template for amplifying TCR beta CDR3 regions. When the TCR CDR3 underwent first-round RT-PCR, the HTBI primer set was used. TCRdb called the multiplex PCR reads again in MiXCR, with one record for every CDR3 protein. Found here are under 700,000 distinct CDR3 sequences, over 15% of them singletons; the top ten hold roughly 18%. Sequencing was done on a sample of blood. These TCRs come from a woman aged 18 to 35 with Graves' hyperthyroidism.

This clonotype came up a few times. The chain combines TRBV20-1 with TRBJ1-1; TRBD1 aligns across 9 bases. V trimming: 2 bases; J trimming: 1 base; junction bases outside the gene matches: 2. Germline values: CDR1 DFQATT, CDR2 SNEGSKA (reference sequence). This CDR3 spans 14 amino acids. The CDR3 loop reads CSARSTGGNTEAFF. The CDR3 DNA reads TGCAGTGCTAGATCGACAGGGGGGAACACTGAAGCTTTCTTT.

This clonotype was found a few times. CDR3 in DNA: TGCAGCGTCGCTACAGGGGAGGGTGAAAAACTGTTTTTT. Protein sequence: CSVATGEGEKLFF. The chain combines TRBV29-1 with TRBJ1-4, with 7 bases aligning to TRBD1. Germline V gene lookup returns CDR1 SQVTM and CDR2 ANQGSEA. The CDR3 is made up of 13 amino acids. V trimming: 6 bases; J trimming: 7 bases; junction bases outside the gene matches: 8. Supplemented by reference TRBV29-1 and TRBJ1-4, the full variable domain reads SAVISQKPSRDICQRGTSLTIQCQVDSQVTMMFWYRQQPGQSLTLIATANQGSEATYESGFVIDKFPISRPNLTFSTLTVSNMSPEDSSIYLCSVATGEGEKLFFGSGTQLSVL.

Comment on this clonotype: This may be a read error: a much more frequent sequence differs by one nucleotide. This sequence joins TRBV12-3 or TRBV12-4 and TRBJ2-3, with 11 bases lining up with TRBD2. V dropped 6 bases and J dropped 3; count of bases not matched to a gene: 5. CDR3 length: 15 residues. This CDR3 is CASRLRLAGTDTQYF. The DNA of the CDR3 is TGTGCCAGCAGACTCCGACTAGCGGGGACAGATACGCAGTATTTT.

This clonotype occurred a few times. The chain has TRBV25-1 and TRBJ2-5; TRBD2 aligns across 11 bases. Germline CDR1 is MGHDK and CDR2 is SYGVNS. The CDR3 extends over 15 amino acids. After removal of 5 bases from V and 1 base from J, the junction contained 3 bases not matched to a gene. CDR3 sequence: CASSRLAGSQETQYF. Here the CDR3 DNA reads TGTGCCAGCAGTCGACTAGCGGGATCCCAAGAGACCCAGTACTTC. Supplemented by reference TRBV25-1 and TRBJ2-5, the full variable domain reads EADIYQTPRYLVIGTGKKITLECSQTMGHDKMYWYQQDPGMELHLIHYSYGVNSTEKGDLSSESTVSRIRTEHFPLTLESARPSHTSQYLCASSRLAGSQETQYFGPGTRLLVL.

The chain recombines TRBV2 with TRBJ1-2; D ambiguous. Trimming pared 4 bases from V and 1 base from J, leaving 10 bases between. Germline assignment: CDR1 SNHLY and CDR2 FYNNEI. The CDR3 spans 14 residues. The CDR3 sequence: CASSVVEINYGYTF. The CDR3 DNA follows: TGTGCCAGCAGTGTGGTTGAGATTAACTATGGCTACACCTTC.

The J gene is TRBJ2-1, the V gene TRBV19; D unresolved. Germline assignment: CDR1 LNHDA and CDR2 SQIVND (reference sequence). With 3 bases removed from V and 7 bases from J, the gap between germline ends came to 10 bases. CDR3 length: 13 amino acids. In DNA, the CDR3 is TGTGCCAGTAGTATTAGTAAGCGAAATGAGCAGTTCTTC. Its protein is CASSISKRNEQFF.

This clonotype has just a few counts. The chain links TRBV27 to TRBJ1-1; TRBD1 agrees at 7 bases. The CDR3 has 15 residues. Germline loops: CDR1 MNHEY, CDR2 SMNVEV (reference sequence). J lost 1 base, V lost 1 base, and 3 bases had no gene match. The CDR3 protein is CASSLYRTGNTEAFF. CDR3 nucleotides: TGTGCCAGCAGTTTATACCGGACAGGGAACACTGAAGCTTTCTTT.

The rearrangement uses TRBV10-1 and TRBJ2-7, with 10 bases that match TRBD2. V dropped 0 bases and J dropped 4; count of bases not matched to a gene: 6. CDR1 and CDR2 from the germline V gene are WNHNN and SYGVQD (reference sequence). This CDR3 is built from 16 residues. In DNA form, the CDR3 reads TGCGCCAGCAGTGAGTCGGCTAGCGGGAGAGGATACGAGCAGTACTTC. It is translated as CASSESASGRGYEQYF.

The sample holds many counts of this clonotype. J is TRBJ2-2 and V is TRBV20-1; either TRBD1 or TRBD2 may fit D (5 bases each). In germline, CDR1 is DFQATT, CDR2 SNEGSKA (reference sequence). The CDR3 contains 15 residues. The V end lost 6 bases, the J end lost 6 bases, and 20 bases lay between the germline ends. The DNA of the CDR3 is TGCAGTGCAAACCGGGACGCCCGAGAGGCCGGGGAGCTGTTTTTT. This translates into CSANRDAREAGELFF.

This rearrangement joins TRBV3-1 to TRBJ1-2; a weak D match, TRBD1 (6 bases). V dropped 5 bases and J dropped 3 bases, with 16 bases sitting between them. Looked up from germline, CDR1 is LGHDT and CDR2 is YNNKEL (reference sequence). The CDR3 has 15 residues. In DNA form, the CDR3 reads TGTGCCAGCAGCTTTCGACAGGCCGAATACTATGGCTACACCTTC. Translated, it gives CASSFRQAEYYGYTF.

This clonotype was picked up a small number of times. The gene calls are TRBV29-1 and TRBJ1-1; no clear D gene. Germline V gene lookup returns CDR1 SQVTM and CDR2 ANQGSEA. The CDR3 spans 12 residues. V lost 4 bases to trimming and J lost 0 bases, with 6 bases between them. The CDR3 nucleotides are TGCAGCGTTGTAAGGATGAACACTGAAGCTTTCTTT. This sequence encodes CSVVRMNTEAFF.

The CDR3 coding sequence is TGTGCCAGCACGATAAGAACCGGCTTTAGCTCCCTCCACTTT. Its protein is CASTIRTGFSSLHF. The chain carries TRBV6-1 and TRBJ1-6, with unresolved D. This CDR3 comprises 14 residues. Germline V CDR1 and CDR2: MNHNS, SASEGT. Between the trimmed V and J ends, which lost 7 bases and 14 bases, there was a span of 21 bases.

This clonotype appeared many times. The chain employs TRBV3-1 and TRBJ2-7, with D possibly being TRBD1 or TRBD2 (5 bases each). From germline, CDR1 is LGHDT and CDR2 YNNKEL (reference sequence). The CDR3 covers 14 residues. Trimming pared 1 base from V and 6 bases from J, leaving 13 bases between. The CDR3 protein is CASSQAGPAGEQYF. The CDR3 DNA sequence: TGTGCCAGCAGCCAAGCAGGGCCGGCGGGCGAGCAGTACTTC.

The chain is built from TRBV14 and TRBJ2-1, with TRBD2 matching over 9 bases. With V trimmed by 0 bases and J by 5 bases, 5 bases remained unmatched. Per germline, CDR1 SGHDN and CDR2 FVKESK. This CDR3 spans 16 amino acids. The CDR3 nucleotides are TGTGCCAGCAGCCAAGACCTTGCGGGAGGGCACAATGAGCAGTTCTTC. Residues: CASSQDLAGGHNEQFF. The complete variable domain, with remaining parts taken from reference TRBV14 and TRBJ2-1, reads EAGVTQFPSHSVIEKGQTVTLRCDPISGHDNLYWYRRVMGKEIKFLLHFVKESKQDESGMPNNRFLAERTGGTYSTLKVQPAELEDSGVYFCASSQDLAGGHNEQFFGPGTRLTVL.

This clonotype was recorded at least ten times. V is TRBV6-1 and J is TRBJ1-2, with 7 bases fitting TRBD1. The CDR3 contains 13 residues. V lost 3 bases to trimming and J lost 4 bases; unmatched junction nucleotides: 2. Germline V gene lookup returns CDR1 MNHNS and CDR2 SASEGT. CDR3 bases: TGTGCCAGCAGTGAGACAGGGATCTATGGCTACACCTTC. Its translation: CASSETGIYGYTF.

There are many counts of this clonotype. This sequence joins TRBV6-2 or TRBV6-3 and TRBJ2-6; D remains ambiguous. Trimming took 0 bases from V and 0 from J, leaving 12 bases between them. CDR1 and CDR2 from the germline V gene are MNHEY and SVGEGT. The CDR3 has 18 amino acids. DNA of the CDR3: TGTGCCAGCAGTTACTCGCGCCAGGCCAACTCTGGGGCCAACGTCCTGACTTTC. Translating it yields CASSYSRQANSGANVLTF.

The gene calls are TRBV19 and TRBJ2-7; 10 bases are a match to TRBD1. The CDR3 runs to 15 residues. The germline gives CDR1 LNHDA, CDR2 SQIVND (reference sequence). With 7 bases clipped from V and 1 base from J, the junction kept 7 bases outside the gene matches. The CDR3 loop is CASTPGTGASYEQYF. The CDR3 coding sequence is TGTGCCAGTACCCCGGGGACAGGGGCATCCTACGAGCAGTACTTC.

The chain uses TRBV7-6 and TRBJ2-1; 11 bases agree with TRBD2. There are 17 residues in the CDR3. J lost 7 bases, V lost 4 bases, and 12 bases had no gene match. The germline CDR1 and CDR2 sequences are SGHVS and FNYEAQ. DNA of the CDR3: TGTGCCAGCAGCTCCCTCAATAGCGGGGGGGCTACAAATGAGCAGTTCTTC. The encoded protein is CASSSLNSGGATNEQFF. Full variable domain (outside the CDR3, taken from reference TRBV7-6 and TRBJ2-1): GAGVSQSPRYKVTKRGQDVALRCDPISGHVSLYWYRQALGQGPEFLTYFNYEAQQDKSGLPNDRFSAERPEGSISTLTIQRTEQRDSAMYRCASSSLNSGGATNEQFFGPGTRLTVL.

The J gene is TRBJ1-6, the V gene TRBV2; D is unresolved. The CDR3 extends over 15 amino acids. Germline-derived CDR1 and CDR2 are SNHLY and FYNNEI. Trimming removed 2 bases from V and 0 bases from J, with 5 bases in between. This CDR3 is CASSEQSSYNSPLHF. The CDR3, as DNA: TGTGCCAGCAGTGAACAGAGCTCCTATAATTCACCCCTCCACTTT.

This rearrangement joins TRBV20-1 to TRBJ2-2; 7 bases fit TRBD1. This CDR3 is built from 14 residues. Losses at the gene ends were 4 bases for V and 0 bases for J; bases not matched to a gene: 2. Germline V gene lookup returns CDR1 DFQATT and CDR2 SNEGSKA (reference sequence). CDR3 sequence reads: CSAKDRANTGELFF. DNA for the CDR3: TGCAGTGCTAAAGACAGGGCGAACACCGGGGAGCTGTTTTTT.

This clonotype has ten or more counts. The CDR3 here is CASQGLNEQFF. The CDR3 DNA follows: TGTGCCAGCCAGGGACTCAATGAGCAGTTCTTC. This sequence joins TRBV28 and TRBJ2-1; TRBD2 might be the D (6 bases). CDR3 length: 11 residues. Trimming took off 8 bases at V and 6 bases at J, with 8 bases between the two ends. The germline gives CDR1 MDHEN, CDR2 SYDVKM. Full variable domain (remainder filled in from reference TRBV28 and TRBJ2-1): DVKVTQSSRYLVKRTGEKVFLECVQDMDHENMFWYRQDPGLGLRLIYFSYDVKMKEKGDIPEGYSVSREKKERFSLILESASTNQTSMYLCASQGLNEQFFGPGTRLTVL.

This clonotype was seen many times. The chain is built from TRBV11-2 and TRBJ2-3, with 8 bases matching TRBD2. In germline, CDR1 is SGHAT, CDR2 FQNNGV. This CDR3 spans 14 amino acids. V lost 3 bases, J lost 1 base, and 0 bases stayed unmatched. The CDR3 DNA follows: TGTGCCAGCAGCTTCGGGAGGGGCACAGATACGCAGTATTTT. Translated, it gives CASSFGRGTDTQYF.

This clonotype was found a few times. The V call is TRBV19, the J call TRBJ2-7; 7 bases are shared with TRBD2. Trimming cost V 3 bases and J 1 base; bases outside gene matches: 3. This CDR3 region has 14 residues. Germline lookup yields CDR1 LNHDA and CDR2 SQIVND (reference sequence). Written as DNA, the CDR3 is TGTGCCAGTAGTATCTCTAGCGGATCCTACGAGCAGTACTTC. Its protein product is CASSISSGSYEQYF.

This clonotype was seen a handful of times. The CDR3 sequence is CASSLSRGSYGYTF. In DNA form, the CDR3 reads TGTGCCAGCAGTTTATCGCGGGGGAGCTATGGCTACACCTTC. The genes are TRBV27 and TRBJ1-2, with D tentatively TRBD1 (5 bases). The germline CDR1 and CDR2 sequences are MNHEY and SMNVEV (reference sequence). V was shortened by 0 bases and J by 4 bases, with 9 bases between the two germline ends. The CDR3 is 14 amino acids.